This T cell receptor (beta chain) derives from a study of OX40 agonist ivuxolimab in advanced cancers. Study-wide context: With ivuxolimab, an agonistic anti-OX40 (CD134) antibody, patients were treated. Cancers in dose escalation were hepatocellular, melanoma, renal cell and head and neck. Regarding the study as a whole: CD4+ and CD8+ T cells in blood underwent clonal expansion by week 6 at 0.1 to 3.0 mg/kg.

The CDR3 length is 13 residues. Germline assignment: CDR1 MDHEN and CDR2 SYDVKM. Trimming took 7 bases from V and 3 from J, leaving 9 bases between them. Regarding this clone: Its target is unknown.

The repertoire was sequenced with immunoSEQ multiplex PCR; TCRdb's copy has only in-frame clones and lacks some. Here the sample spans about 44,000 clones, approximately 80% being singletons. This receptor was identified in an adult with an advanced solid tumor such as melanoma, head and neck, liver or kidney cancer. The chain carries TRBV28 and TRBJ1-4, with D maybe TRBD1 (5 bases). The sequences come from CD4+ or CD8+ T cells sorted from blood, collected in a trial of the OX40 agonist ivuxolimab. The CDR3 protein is CASTTAANEKLFF. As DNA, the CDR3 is TGTGCCAGCACGACAGCAGCTAATGAAAAACTGTTTTTT.